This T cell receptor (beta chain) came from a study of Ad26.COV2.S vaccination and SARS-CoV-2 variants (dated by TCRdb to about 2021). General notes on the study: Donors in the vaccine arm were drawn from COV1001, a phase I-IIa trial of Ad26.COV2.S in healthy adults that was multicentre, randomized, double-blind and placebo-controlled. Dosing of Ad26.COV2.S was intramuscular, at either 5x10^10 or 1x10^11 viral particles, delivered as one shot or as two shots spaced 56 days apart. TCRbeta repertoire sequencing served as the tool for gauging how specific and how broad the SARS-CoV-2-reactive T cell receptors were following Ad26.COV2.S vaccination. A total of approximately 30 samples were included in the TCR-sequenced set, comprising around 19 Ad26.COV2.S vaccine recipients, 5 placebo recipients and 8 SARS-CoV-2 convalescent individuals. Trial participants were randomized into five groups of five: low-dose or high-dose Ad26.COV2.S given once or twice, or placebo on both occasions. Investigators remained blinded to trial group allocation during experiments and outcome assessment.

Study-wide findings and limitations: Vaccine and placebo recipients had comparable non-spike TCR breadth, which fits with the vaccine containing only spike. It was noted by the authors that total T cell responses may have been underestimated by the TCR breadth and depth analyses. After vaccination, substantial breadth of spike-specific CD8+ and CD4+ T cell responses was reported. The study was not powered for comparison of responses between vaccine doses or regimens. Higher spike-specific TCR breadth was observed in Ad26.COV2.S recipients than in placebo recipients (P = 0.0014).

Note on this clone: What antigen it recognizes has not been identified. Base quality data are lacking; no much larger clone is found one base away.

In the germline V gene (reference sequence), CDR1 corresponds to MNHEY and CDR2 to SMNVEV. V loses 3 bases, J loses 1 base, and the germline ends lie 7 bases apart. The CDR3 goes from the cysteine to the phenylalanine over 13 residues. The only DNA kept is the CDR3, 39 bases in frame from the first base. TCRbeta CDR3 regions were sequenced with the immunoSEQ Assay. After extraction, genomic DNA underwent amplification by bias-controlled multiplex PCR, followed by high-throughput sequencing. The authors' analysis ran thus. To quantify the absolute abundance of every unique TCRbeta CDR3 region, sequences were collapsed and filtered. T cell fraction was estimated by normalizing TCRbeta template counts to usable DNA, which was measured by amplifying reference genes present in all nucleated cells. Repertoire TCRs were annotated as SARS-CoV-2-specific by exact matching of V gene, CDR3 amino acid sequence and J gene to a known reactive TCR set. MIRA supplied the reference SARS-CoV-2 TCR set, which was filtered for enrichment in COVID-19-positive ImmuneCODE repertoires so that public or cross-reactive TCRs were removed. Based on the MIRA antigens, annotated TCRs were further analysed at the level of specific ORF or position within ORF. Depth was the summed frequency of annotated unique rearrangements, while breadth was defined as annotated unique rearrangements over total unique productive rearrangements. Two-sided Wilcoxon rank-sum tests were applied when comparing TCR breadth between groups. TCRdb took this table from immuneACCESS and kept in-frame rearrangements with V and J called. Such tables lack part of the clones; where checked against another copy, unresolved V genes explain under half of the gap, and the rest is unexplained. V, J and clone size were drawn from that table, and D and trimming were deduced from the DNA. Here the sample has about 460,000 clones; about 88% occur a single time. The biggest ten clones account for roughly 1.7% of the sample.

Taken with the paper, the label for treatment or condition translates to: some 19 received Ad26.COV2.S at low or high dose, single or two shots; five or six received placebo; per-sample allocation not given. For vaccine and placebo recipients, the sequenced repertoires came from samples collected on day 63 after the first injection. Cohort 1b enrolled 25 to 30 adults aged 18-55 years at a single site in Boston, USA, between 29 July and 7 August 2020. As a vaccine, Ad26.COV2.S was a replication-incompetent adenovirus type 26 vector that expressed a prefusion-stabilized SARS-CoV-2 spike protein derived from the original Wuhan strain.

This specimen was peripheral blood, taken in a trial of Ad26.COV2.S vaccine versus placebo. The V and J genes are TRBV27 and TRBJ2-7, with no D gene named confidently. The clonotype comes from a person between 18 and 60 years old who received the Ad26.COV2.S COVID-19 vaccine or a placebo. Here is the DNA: TGTGCCAGCAGTTTGCGGAATTCCTACGAGCAGTACTTC. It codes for CASSLRNSYEQYF.